This T cell receptor (beta chain) was observed in a study of blood T cell repertoires in COVID-19. Sequencing was performed with immunoSEQ multiplex PCR; in TCRdb, only in-frame clones are kept and a portion is missing. Of 110,000 to 150,000 clones in the sample, 85% to 90% were seen once. Trimming cost V 6 bases and J 8 bases; bases outside gene matches: 3. The CDR3 sequence is 12 residues long. Looked up from germline, CDR1 is MNHEY and CDR2 is SVGAGI. Sequencing was performed on PBMCs or T cells enriched from blood (not recorded which). The chain carries TRBV6-5 and TRBJ1-4, with 7 bases aligning to TRBD1. The origin of this receptor is a man aged 60-69 years who had recovered from COVID-19. The CDR3 bases are TGTGCCAGCAGAGCCAGGGGGGAAAAACTGTTTTTT. This encodes CASRARGEKLFF.